A selection of T cell receptor beta chains follows, all from one sample in a study of blood T cell repertoires in COVID-19. Libraries were prepared by immunoSEQ multiplex PCR; TCRdb keeps only in-frame clonotypes and omits some of them. Of some 300,000 clones detected, about 87% appear once; the ten largest clones hold approximately 7.2%. Input material: peripheral blood. The receptor source for this set is a woman in her 30s who had recovered from COVID-19. CDR3s include the opening cysteine and the closing phenylalanine or tryptophan. The order of the fields is V gene, clone size, D gene, J gene, CDR3 protein, CDR3 DNA. D genes are given only for firm matches. Only part of the rows carry a size: once, few, many, or a class if the clone is expanded.

V: TRBV10-3; size: NA; D: NA; J: TRBJ1-1; CDR3: CAISEDSSTEAFF; DNA: TGTGCCATCAGTGAGGACAGCAGCACTGAAGCTTTCTTT
V: TRBV7-3; size: NA; D: NA; J: TRBJ2-3; CDR3: CASSLAGPDTQYF; DNA: TGTGCCAGCAGCTTAGCTGGGCCAGATACGCAGTATTTT
V: TRBV5-5; size: NA; D: TRBD2; J: TRBJ2-1; CDR3: CASSWPPLAGERDKQFF; DNA: TGTGCCAGCAGCTGGCCTCCTCTAGCGGGGGAGAGGGACAAGCAGTTCTTC
V: TRBV5-6; size: NA; D: TRBD2; J: TRBJ2-1; CDR3: CASSPRLSGGVSSYNEQFF; DNA: TGTGCCAGCAGCCCACGTTTAAGCGGGGGGGTTAGCTCCTACAATGAGCAGTTCTTC
V: TRBV30; size: NA; D: TRBD1; J: TRBJ2-5; CDR3: CAWSVPRGYQETQYF; DNA: TGTGCCTGGAGTGTACCCAGGGGGTACCAAGAGACCCAGTACTTC
V: TRBV5-4; size: NA; D: NA; J: TRBJ1-1; CDR3: CASSLHEEGTEAFF; DNA: TGTGCCAGCAGCTTGCACGAAGAGGGAACTGAAGCTTTCTTT
V: TRBV18; size: NA; D: TRBD1; J: TRBJ1-2; CDR3: CASSPAGTGDYGYTF; DNA: TGTGCCAGCTCACCAGCCGGGACAGGAGATTATGGCTACACCTTC
V: TRBV5-1; size: NA; D: NA; J: TRBJ1-2; CDR3: CASSGDSSNYGYTF; DNA: TGCGCCAGCAGCGGAGACAGCTCTAACTATGGCTACACCTTC
V: TRBV18; size: NA; D: NA; J: TRBJ2-1; CDR3: CASSPPLGDYNEQFF; DNA: TGTGCCAGCTCACCACCGTTAGGAGACTACAATGAGCAGTTCTTC
V: TRBV28; size: NA; D: NA; J: TRBJ2-3; CDR3: CASSLSRGPTDTQYF; DNA: TGTGCCAGCAGTTTATCGCGGGGTCCCACAGATACGCAGTATTTT
V: TRBV6-5; size: NA; D: NA; J: TRBJ1-2; CDR3: CASSYSRETNYGYTF; DNA: TGTGCCAGCAGTTACTCTAGAGAAACTAACTATGGCTACACCTTC
V: TRBV29-1; size: NA; D: TRBD1; J: TRBJ1-4; CDR3: CSVLGQGGNEKLFF; DNA: TGCAGCGTCCTAGGACAGGGGGGTAATGAAAAACTGTTTTTT
V: TRBV2; size: NA; D: TRBD1; J: TRBJ1-1; CDR3: CASTSDRGNTEAFF; DNA: TGTGCCAGCACCTCGGACAGGGGCAACACTGAAGCTTTCTTT
V: TRBV6-5; size: NA; D: TRBD1; J: TRBJ1-5; CDR3: CASNTGTVSNQPQHF; DNA: TGTGCCAGCAATACCGGGACAGTTAGCAATCAGCCCCAGCATTTT
V: TRBV5-5; size: NA; D: NA; J: TRBJ1-2; CDR3: CASSNPGRMDYGYTF; DNA: TGTGCCAGCAGCAACCCCGGTCGTATGGACTATGGCTACACCTTC
V: TRBV28; size: NA; D: NA; J: TRBJ1-2; CDR3: CASSLTGSYGYTF; DNA: TGTGCCAGCAGTCTCACAGGCTCCTATGGCTACACCTTC
V: TRBV5-5; size: NA; D: NA; J: TRBJ1-1; CDR3: CASSLETGWDEAFF; DNA: TGTGCCAGCAGCTTGGAAACAGGTTGGGATGAAGCTTTCTTT
V: TRBV6-5; size: NA; D: NA; J: TRBJ2-6; CDR3: CASRIERPGANVLTF; DNA: TGTGCCAGCAGAATCGAGCGTCCTGGGGCCAACGTCCTGACTTTC
V: TRBV7-2; size: NA; D: TRBD2; J: TRBJ2-5; CDR3: CASSLRSGGGETQYF; DNA: TGTGCCAGCAGCTTACGTAGCGGGGGAGGGGAGACCCAGTACTTC
V: TRBV5-1; size: NA; D: TRBD1; J: TRBJ1-1; CDR3: CASSSQGANTEAFF; DNA: TGCGCCAGCAGCTCACAGGGGGCGAACACTGAAGCTTTCTTT
V: TRBV6-5; size: NA; D: NA; J: TRBJ2-4; CDR3: CASRSQGARGIQYF; DNA: TGTGCCAGCAGGTCACAGGGAGCCAGGGGCATTCAGTACTTC
V: TRBV6-5; size: few; D: NA; J: TRBJ1-1; CDR3: CASSYSLTSLNTEAFF; DNA: TGTGCCAGCAGTTACTCGCTCACTAGTTTGAACACTGAAGCTTTCTTT
V: TRBV18; size: NA; D: NA; J: TRBJ2-1; CDR3: CASSPVGTAYNEQFF; DNA: TGTGCCAGCTCACCAGTAGGAACAGCCTACAATGAGCAGTTCTTC
V: TRBV5-4; size: NA; D: NA; J: TRBJ1-4; CDR3: CASSSRAGTNEKLFF; DNA: TGTGCCAGCAGCTCTCGCGCAGGAACTAATGAAAAACTGTTTTTT